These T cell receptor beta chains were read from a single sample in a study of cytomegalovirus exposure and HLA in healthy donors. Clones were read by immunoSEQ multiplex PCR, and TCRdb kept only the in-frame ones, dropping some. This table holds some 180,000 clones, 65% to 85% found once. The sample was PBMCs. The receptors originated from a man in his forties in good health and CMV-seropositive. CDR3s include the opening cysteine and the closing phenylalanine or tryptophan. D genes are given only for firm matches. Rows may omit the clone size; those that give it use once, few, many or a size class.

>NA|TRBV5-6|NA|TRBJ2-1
CASSLGAGSYNEQFF
TGTGCCAGCAGCTTGGGTGCAGGGTCCTACAATGAGCAGTTCTTC
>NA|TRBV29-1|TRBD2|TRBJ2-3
CSVLGGVGTLADTQYF
TGCAGCGTCCTGGGGGGGGTAGGAACCTTGGCAGATACGCAGTATTTT
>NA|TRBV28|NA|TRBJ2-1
CASRSSKQAVGEQFF
TGTGCCAGCAGATCTTCAAAACAGGCGGTTGGTGAGCAGTTCTTC
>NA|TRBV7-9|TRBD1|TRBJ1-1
CASSPGQEAFF
TGTGCCAGCAGCCCGGGACAGGAAGCTTTCTTT
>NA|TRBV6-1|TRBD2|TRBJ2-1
CASSEVLAGGYNEQFF
TGTGCCAGCAGTGAAGTACTAGCGGGGGGTTACAATGAGCAGTTCTTC
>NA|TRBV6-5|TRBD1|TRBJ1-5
CASSRDRDYQPQHF
TGTGCCAGCAGCCGGGACAGGGACTATCAGCCCCAGCATTTT
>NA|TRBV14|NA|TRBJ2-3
CASSWTDTQYF
TGTGCCAGCAGCTGGACTGATACGCAGTATTTT
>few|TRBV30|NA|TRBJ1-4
CAWRDPVGATNEKLFF
TGTGCCTGGAGGGACCCCGTGGGAGCAACTAATGAAAAACTGTTTTTT
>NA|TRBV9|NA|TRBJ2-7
CASSVGAGTYEQYF
TGTGCCAGCAGCGTAGGTGCGGGAACCTACGAGCAGTACTTC
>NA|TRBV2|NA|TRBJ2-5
CASNWRAQETQYF
TGTGCCAGCAATTGGCGGGCTCAAGAGACCCAGTACTTC
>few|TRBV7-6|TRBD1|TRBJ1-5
CASSLGQGAGQPQHF
TGTGCCAGCAGCTTGGGCCAGGGGGCAGGTCAGCCCCAGCATTTT
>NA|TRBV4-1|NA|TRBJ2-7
CASSQVGRGREQYF
TGCGCCAGCAGCCAGGTGGGTAGGGGCAGGGAGCAGTACTTC
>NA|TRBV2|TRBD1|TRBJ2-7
CACVGGQTYEQYF
TGTGCCTGCGTTGGGGGACAGACCTACGAGCAGTACTTC
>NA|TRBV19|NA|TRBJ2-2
CASKGVTIPGELFF
TGTGCCAGTAAAGGAGTAACGATCCCCGGGGAGCTGTTTTTT
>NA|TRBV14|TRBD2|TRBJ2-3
CASSPTSAFNTQYF
TGTGCCAGCAGCCCTACTAGCGCATTTAATACGCAGTATTTT
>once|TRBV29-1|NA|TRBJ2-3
CSVRPTQGPDTQYF
TGCAGCGTCCGCCCGACACAGGGCCCAGATACGCAGTATTTT
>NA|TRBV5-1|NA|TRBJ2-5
CASSLAASGKETQYF
TGCGCCAGCAGCTTGGCCGCGTCAGGTAAAGAGACCCAGTACTTC
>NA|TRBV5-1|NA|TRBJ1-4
CASSLVRGSDEKLFF
TGCGCCAGCAGCTTGGTGCGGGGATCGGATGAAAAACTGTTTTTT
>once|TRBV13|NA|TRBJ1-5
CASSLGLESGNQPQHF
TGTGCCAGCAGCTTAGGCCTGGAGAGCGGCAATCAGCCCCAGCATTTT
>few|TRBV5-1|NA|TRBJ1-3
CASSDTGFSGNTIYF
TGCGCCAGCAGCGACACAGGGTTCTCTGGAAACACCATATATTTT